Following are 22 T cell receptor beta chains from one sample sequenced in a study of a mutant IDH1 vaccine in newly diagnosed glioma. The repertoire was sequenced with immunoSEQ multiplex PCR; TCRdb's copy has only in-frame clones and lacks some. The data contain approximately 70,000 clones, roughly 78% of them seen just once; the ten biggest clones take up around 8.4%. Time point here: baseline, week 1 (first vaccination visit). Stated treatment: pre-vaccination baseline after standard-of-care therapy. The specimen comprised PBMCs, sampled from a glioma patient treated with radiotherapy, temozolomide or both. The receptors come from a man aged 45 to 65 with glioma.

This chain uses TRBV2 with TRBJ2-2; the match to TRBD1 covers 11 bases. Germline loops: CDR1 SNHLY, CDR2 FYNNEI. Losses at the gene ends were 6 bases for V and 0 bases for J; bases not matched to a gene: 3. The CDR3 is 16 residues long. The DNA for the CDR3 is TGTGCCAGCAGAAGGACAGGGGGCTCGAACACCGGGGAGCTGTTTTTT. Its translation is CASRRTGGSNTGELFF.

The chain joins TRBV4-3 to TRBJ2-5, with D possibly being TRBD1 (5 bases). Germline CDR1 reads LGHNA; CDR2 reads YSLEER. V was clipped by 1 base and J by 5 bases, with 17 bases between them. CDR3 size: 16 residues. In nucleotides, the CDR3 is TGCGCCAGCAGCCAAGGTCGGACATCTAACGGGGAGACCCAGTACTTC. As protein: CASSQGRTSNGETQYF.

The gene calls are TRBV6-6 and TRBJ1-1, with TRBD1 identical over 8 bases. With 4 bases clipped from V and 0 bases from J, the junction kept 1 base outside the gene matches. The CDR3 consists of 14 residues. The germline V gene has CDR1 MNHNY and CDR2 SVGAGI (reference sequence). The CDR3 region is CASSWDRLNTEAFF. The CDR3 DNA reads as TGTGCCAGCAGTTGGGACAGGCTGAACACTGAAGCTTTCTTT.

The rearrangement uses TRBV12-5 and TRBJ1-6; 9 bases line up with TRBD1. With V trimmed by 7 bases and J by 10 bases, 14 bases remained unmatched. This CDR3 region has 16 residues. CDR1 is LGHNT and CDR2 is FRNRAP in the germline V gene. CDR3 amino acids: CASAHQFGTGISPLHF. The DNA for the CDR3 is TGTGCTAGTGCTCATCAGTTCGGGACAGGGATATCACCCCTCCACTTT. Filled out from reference TRBV12-5 and TRBJ1-6, the complete variable domain reads DARVTQTPRHKVTEMGQEVTMRCQPILGHNTVFWYRQTMMQGLELLAYFRNRAPLDDSGMPKDRFSAEMPDATLATLKIQPSEPRDSAVYFCASAHQFGTGISPLHFGNGTRLTVT.

The genes are TRBV7-8 and TRBJ2-7; 13 bases agree with TRBD2. V shed 5 bases and J 6 bases; nucleotides not matched to a gene: 10. Per germline, CDR1 SGHVS and CDR2 FQNEAQ. CDR3 length: 16 amino acids. The CDR3 loop reads CASSPTSGGSPGEQYF. The CDR3, as DNA: TGTGCCAGCAGCCCGACTAGCGGGGGGTCCCCGGGCGAGCAGTACTTC.

This rearrangement joins TRBV4-1 to TRBJ2-6, with D unresolved. The CDR3 length is 15 residues. From germline, CDR1 is MGHRA and CDR2 YSYEKL. The germline V and J ends were trimmed by 4 bases and 0 bases, with 7 bases remaining between them. CDR3 amino acids: CASSPSGSGANVLTF. The DNA for the CDR3 is TGCGCCAGCAGCCCCTCGGGCTCTGGGGCCAACGTCCTGACTTTC.

The J gene is TRBJ2-1, the V gene TRBV5-4; maybe TRBD2 (7 bases). Germline CDR1 and CDR2: SGHNT and YYREEE (reference sequence). CDR3 length: 12 residues. V lost 2 bases and J lost 10, with 10 bases in between. CDR3 region: CASSLGGDEQFF. CDR3 DNA: TGTGCCAGCAGCTTAGGGGGGGACGAGCAGTTCTTC.

This clone was seen just once. The chain couples TRBV30 to TRBJ1-6; no clear D gene. The V end lost 0 bases, the J end lost 8 bases, and 11 bases lay between the germline ends. The CDR3 length is 14 residues. Looked up from germline, CDR1 is GTSNPN and CDR2 is SVGIG (reference sequence). This chain's CDR3 is CAWSVLLIDSPLHF. CDR3 in DNA: TGTGCCTGGAGTGTACTATTGATAGATTCACCCCTCCACTTT.

The V call is TRBV2, the J call TRBJ1-1; D gene uncertain. The CDR3 length is 15 residues. Trimming stripped 3 bases from V and 1 base from J, with 12 bases between. Germline CDR1 SNHLY, CDR2 FYNNEI. The CDR3 sequence is CASSDGDWGNTEAFF. The CDR3 region has the DNA TGTGCCAGCAGTGACGGGGATTGGGGGAACACTGAAGCTTTCTTT.

The V call is TRBV5-1, the J call TRBJ1-6, with D possibly matching TRBD1 (6 bases). CDR3 length: 16 residues. In germline, CDR1 is SGHRS, CDR2 YFSETQ. Deletions cut 4 bases from V and 5 bases from J, with 16 bases between. CDR3 protein: CASSPTWAGDNSPLHF. The CDR3 nucleotides read TGCGCCAGCAGCCCCACCTGGGCAGGGGATAATTCACCCCTCCACTTT.

The chain employs TRBV7-2 and TRBJ1-2, with 8 bases that match TRBD1. The CDR3 sequence is 15 residues long. Per germline, CDR1 SGHTA and CDR2 FQGNSA. The V and J ends lost 1 base and 8 bases, in that order; junction bases with no gene match: 9. The CDR3, as DNA: TGTGCCAGCAGCTTAGGTGGACAGGGCATGTCGGGCTACACCTTC. Protein sequence: CASSLGGQGMSGYTF.

The rearrangement links TRBV9 to TRBJ2-7; no clear D gene. This CDR3 has 13 amino acids. Germline values: CDR1 SGDLS, CDR2 YYNGEE. V shed 5 bases and J shed 5 bases, with 14 bases lying between them. CDR3 sequence: CASSLHMDDEQYF. The CDR3 DNA reads as TGTGCCAGCAGTCTTCACATGGATGACGAGCAGTACTTC.

The V gene is TRBV19, the J gene TRBJ1-1; 7 nucleotides agree with TRBD1. The J segment lost 8 bases and the V segment lost 3 bases, leaving 12 bases of the junction unmatched. Looked up from germline, CDR1 is LNHDA and CDR2 is SQIVND (reference sequence). The CDR3 length is 15 residues. The CDR3 DNA is TGTGCCAGTAGTATGAGGAGGGACAGTACTGTGGAAGCTTTCTTT. Encoded protein: CASSMRRDSTVEAFF.

In this sample, this clone turned up a few times. V and J are TRBV6-5 and TRBJ1-5; the D is unclear. Between the trimmed V and J ends, which lost 9 bases and 0 bases, there was a span of 15 bases. The CDR3 sequence is 15 residues long. In germline, CDR1 is MNHEY, CDR2 SVGAGI. CDR3 coding DNA: TGTGCCAGTAGGTCGGGAGGCCTTAGCAATCAGCCCCAGCATTTT. Its translation: CASRSGGLSNQPQHF.

The gene calls are TRBV7-9 and TRBJ2-7, with no clear D. This CDR3 has 13 residues. Germline V CDR1 and CDR2: SEHNR, FQNEAQ (reference sequence). Trimming took 6 bases from V and 3 from J, leaving 12 bases between them. The CDR3 DNA is TGTGCCAGCAGTCACTACATGGACTACGAGCAGTACTTC. It translates to CASSHYMDYEQYF.

This chain uses TRBV4-1 with TRBJ1-5; tentative D call: TRBD1 (5 bases). V was clipped by 0 bases and J by 7 bases, with 7 bases between them. CDR1 MGHRA and CDR2 YSYEKL come from the germline V gene. The CDR3 sequence is 13 residues long. DNA for the CDR3: TGCGCCAGCAGCCAAGATTGGGGGCAGCCCCAGCATTTT. Its translation: CASSQDWGQPQHF.

The chain recombines TRBV28 with TRBJ1-2; TRBD1 agrees at 7 bases. This CDR3 is built from 16 residues. V lost 3 bases to trimming and J lost 3 bases; unmatched junction nucleotides: 10. Germline values: CDR1 MDHEN, CDR2 SYDVKM. The DNA for the CDR3 is TGTGCCAGCAGTTTGTCAGGGGGTTTAGGGGACTATGGCTACACCTTC. Translating gives CASSLSGGLGDYGYTF.

The sample holds one count of this clone. This chain uses TRBV6-5 with TRBJ2-1, with a weak D call TRBD1 (5 bases). Per germline, CDR1 MNHEY and CDR2 SVGAGI. V gave up 0 bases and J gave up 9 bases, with 15 bases separating them. This CDR3 has 15 amino acids. The CDR3 reads CASSYSPRWGGEQFF. CDR3 nucleotide sequence: TGTGCCAGCAGTTACTCTCCCCGGTGGGGCGGTGAGCAGTTCTTC.

This clone was picked up one time. The chain has TRBV19 and TRBJ2-2; possibly TRBD1 for D (5 bases). Between the trimmed V and J ends, which lost 5 bases and 5 bases, there was a span of 12 bases. The CDR3 has 14 residues. Germline CDR1 is LNHDA and CDR2 is SQIVND (reference sequence). The chain's CDR3 is CASSAGQSTGELFF. The CDR3 DNA is TGTGCCAGTAGTGCAGGGCAGTCAACCGGGGAGCTGTTTTTT.

The V call is TRBV6-5, the J call TRBJ1-2, with D unresolved. This CDR3 has 13 residues. V gave up 2 bases and J gave up 3 bases, with 7 bases separating them. Germline CDR1 and CDR2: MNHEY and SVGAGI. DNA for the CDR3: TGTGCCAGCAGTTACGCGAGAGACTATGGCTACACCTTC. Encoded protein: CASSYARDYGYTF.

This clone was found once. The chain uses TRBV7-2 and TRBJ2-6; D not resolved. V was cut by 5 bases and J by 6 bases, with 11 bases left in between. The germline CDR1 and CDR2 sequences are SGHTA and FQGNSA. There are 14 residues in the CDR3. The CDR3 here is CASSTQVAANVLTF. DNA of the CDR3: TGTGCCAGCAGCACCCAAGTAGCGGCCAACGTCCTGACTTTC.

Only a few counts were recorded for this clone. This chain connects TRBV4-1 to TRBJ1-1; no clear D. V was trimmed by 3 bases and J by 1 base, leaving 9 bases between them. The CDR3 has 14 amino acids. Per the germline V gene, CDR1 is MGHRA and CDR2 is YSYEKL. The CDR3: CASSQLGENTEAFF. The CDR3 region has the DNA TGCGCCAGCAGCCAGCTAGGCGAGAACACTGAAGCTTTCTTT.